This TCR beta chain originates from a study of CD4+ T cells in melanoma. The assay was immunoSEQ multiplex PCR, and TCRdb's table has in-frame clones only and misses some. The sample consists of 13,000 or so clones, 70% of them appearing once. The V gene's germline CDR1 is SGHNT and CDR2 YYREEE (reference sequence). Trimming cost V 5 bases and J 7 bases; bases outside gene matches: 11. CDR3 length equals 15 residues. Study results and limitations: A reported correlation linked neoantigen-specific CD4+ T cells to CD8+, macrophage and B cell function. In melanoma, neoantigen-specific CD4+ T cells reportedly differed in differentiation state.

The sample holds a few counts of this clone. As yet, its antigen is unknown. The sample was cells from a culture (not recorded whether cultured in vitro). The chain has TRBV5-4 and TRBJ2-1; 8 bases fit TRBD2. This TCR was recovered from a human donor with melanoma. CDR3 region: CASRTGGRSANEQFF. The CDR3 DNA is TGTGCCAGCAGGACGGGGGGGCGGTCGGCGAATGAGCAGTTCTTC.